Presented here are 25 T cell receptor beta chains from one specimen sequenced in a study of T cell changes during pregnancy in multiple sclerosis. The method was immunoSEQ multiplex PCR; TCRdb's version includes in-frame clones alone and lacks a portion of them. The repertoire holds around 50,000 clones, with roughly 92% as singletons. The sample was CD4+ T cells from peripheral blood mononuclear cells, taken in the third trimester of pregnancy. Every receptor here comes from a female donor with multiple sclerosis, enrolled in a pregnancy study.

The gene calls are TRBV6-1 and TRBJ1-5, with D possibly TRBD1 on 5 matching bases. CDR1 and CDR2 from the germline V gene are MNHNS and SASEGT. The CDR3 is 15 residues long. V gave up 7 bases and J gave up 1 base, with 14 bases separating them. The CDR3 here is CASIGSQASNQPQHF. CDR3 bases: TGTGCCAGCATTGGGTCACAGGCCAGCAATCAGCCCCAGCATTTT.

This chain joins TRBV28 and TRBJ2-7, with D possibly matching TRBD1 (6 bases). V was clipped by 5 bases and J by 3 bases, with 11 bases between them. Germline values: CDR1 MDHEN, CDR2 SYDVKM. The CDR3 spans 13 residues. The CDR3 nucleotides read TGTGCCAGCAGTCCGCCGACAGGCTACGAGCAGTACTTC. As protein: CASSPPTGYEQYF.

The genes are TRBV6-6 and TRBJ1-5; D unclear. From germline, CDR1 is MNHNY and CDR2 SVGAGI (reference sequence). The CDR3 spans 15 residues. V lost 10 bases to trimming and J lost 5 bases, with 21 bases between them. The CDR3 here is CATYGEGAGYQPQHF. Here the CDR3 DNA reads TGTGCCACCTACGGCGAAGGTGCGGGTTATCAGCCCCAGCATTTT.

The CDR3 bases are TGTGCCAGCAGTGCCGAGATGAACACTGAAGCTTTCTTT. It yields the protein CASSAEMNTEAFF. The V gene is TRBV6-4, the J gene TRBJ1-1; D remains unclear. V was pared by 4 bases and J by 0 bases, with 6 bases between. The CDR3 is 13 residues long. Per the germline V gene, CDR1 is MRHNA and CDR2 is SNTAGT.

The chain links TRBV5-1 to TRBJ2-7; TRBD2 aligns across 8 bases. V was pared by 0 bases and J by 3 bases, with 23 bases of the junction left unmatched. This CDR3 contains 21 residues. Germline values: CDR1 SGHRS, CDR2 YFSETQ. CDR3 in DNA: TGCGCCAGCAGCTTGGTTAAGCAGCCATTGCGGGAGGACCCTTTATTCTACGAGCAGTACTTC. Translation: CASSLVKQPLREDPLFYEQYF.

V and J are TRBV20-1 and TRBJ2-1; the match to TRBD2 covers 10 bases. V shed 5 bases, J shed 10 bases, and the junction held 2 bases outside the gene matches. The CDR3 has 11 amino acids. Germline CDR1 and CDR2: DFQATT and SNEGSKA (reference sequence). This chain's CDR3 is CSARGLAEQFF. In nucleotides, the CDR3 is TGCAGTGCTCGGGGACTAGCGGAGCAGTTCTTC.

CDR3 bases: TGTGCCAGCAGTTACTCCGGGGAACAAGAGACCCAGTACTTC. Translating gives CASSYSGEQETQYF. The rearrangement joins TRBV6-5 to TRBJ2-5, with D perhaps matching TRBD2 (5 bases). The V gene lost 0 bases and the J gene lost 2 bases, with 7 bases spanning the gap. CDR3 length equals 14 residues. Germline values: CDR1 MNHEY, CDR2 SVGAGI.

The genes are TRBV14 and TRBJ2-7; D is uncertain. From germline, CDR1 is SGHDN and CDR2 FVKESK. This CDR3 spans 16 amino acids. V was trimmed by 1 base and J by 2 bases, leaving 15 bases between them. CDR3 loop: CASSQGSKSRAYEQYF. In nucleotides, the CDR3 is TGTGCCAGCAGCCAAGGGAGTAAGAGCAGAGCCTACGAGCAGTACTTC.

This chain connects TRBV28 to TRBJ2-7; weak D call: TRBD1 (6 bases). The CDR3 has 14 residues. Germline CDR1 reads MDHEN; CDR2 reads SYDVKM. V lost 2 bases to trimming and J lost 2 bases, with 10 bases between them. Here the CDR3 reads CASSLGQLPYEQYF. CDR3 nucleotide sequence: TGTGCCAGCAGTTTAGGACAGCTACCCTACGAGCAGTACTTC.

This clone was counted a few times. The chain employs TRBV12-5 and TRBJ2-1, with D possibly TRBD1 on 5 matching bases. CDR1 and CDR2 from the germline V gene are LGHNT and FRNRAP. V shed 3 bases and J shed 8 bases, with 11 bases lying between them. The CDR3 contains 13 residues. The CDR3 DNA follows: TGTGCTAGTGGTTTCACTGGGGCCCATGAGCAGTTCTTC. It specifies CASGFTGAHEQFF.

The CDR3, as DNA: TGCGCCAGCATAAATTCGGGACTAGCGGGGAAAAAAAGGCACGAGCAGTACTTC. Its translation is CASINSGLAGKKRHEQYF. The chain recombines TRBV4-1 with TRBJ2-7, with 13 bases matching TRBD2. The CDR3 contains 18 residues. Germline assignment: CDR1 MGHRA and CDR2 YSYEKL. Germline trimming cut 7 bases from V and 5 bases from J; bases unmatched to any gene: 17.

CDR3 protein: CASRKGLGTGNNEQFF. The CDR3 DNA reads as TGTGCCAGCAGGAAAGGCCTCGGGACAGGAAACAATGAGCAGTTCTTC. This sequence joins TRBV2 and TRBJ2-1; TRBD1 aligns across 8 bases. The CDR3 contains 16 residues. J gave up 5 bases and V 6 bases, and 12 bases lay outside the gene matches. The germline V gene encodes CDR1 SNHLY and CDR2 FYNNEI.

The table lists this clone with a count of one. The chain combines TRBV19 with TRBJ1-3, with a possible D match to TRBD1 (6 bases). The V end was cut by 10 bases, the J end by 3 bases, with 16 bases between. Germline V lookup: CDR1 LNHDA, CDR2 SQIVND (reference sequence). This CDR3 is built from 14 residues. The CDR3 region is CATQGPGYGNTIYF. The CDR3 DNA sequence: TGTGCCACCCAGGGGCCAGGGTATGGAAACACCATATATTTT.

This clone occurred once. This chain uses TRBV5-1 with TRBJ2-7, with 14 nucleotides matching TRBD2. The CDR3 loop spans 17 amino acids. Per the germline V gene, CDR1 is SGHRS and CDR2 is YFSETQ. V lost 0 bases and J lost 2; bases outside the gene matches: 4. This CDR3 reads CASSLGGLAGVAYEQYF. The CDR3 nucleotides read TGCGCCAGCAGCTTGGGGGGACTAGCGGGAGTCGCCTACGAGCAGTACTTC.

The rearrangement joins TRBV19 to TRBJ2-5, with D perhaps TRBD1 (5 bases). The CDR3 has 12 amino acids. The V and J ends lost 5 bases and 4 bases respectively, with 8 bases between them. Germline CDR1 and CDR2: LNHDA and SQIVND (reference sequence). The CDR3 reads CASSRTRETQYF. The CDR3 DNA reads TGTGCCAGTAGTCGGACAAGAGAGACCCAGTACTTC.

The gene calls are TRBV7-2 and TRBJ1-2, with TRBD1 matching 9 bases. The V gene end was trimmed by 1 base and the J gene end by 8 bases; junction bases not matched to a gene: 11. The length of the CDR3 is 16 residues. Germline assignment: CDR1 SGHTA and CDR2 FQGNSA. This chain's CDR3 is CASSLGTPWTGVGYTF. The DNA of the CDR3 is TGTGCCAGCAGCTTAGGGACCCCGTGGACAGGGGTCGGCTACACCTTC.

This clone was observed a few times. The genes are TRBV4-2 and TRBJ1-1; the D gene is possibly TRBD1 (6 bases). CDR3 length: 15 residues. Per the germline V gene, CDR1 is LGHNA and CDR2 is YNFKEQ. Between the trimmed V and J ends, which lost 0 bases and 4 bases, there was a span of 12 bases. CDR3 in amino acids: CASSQDRGVGTEAFF. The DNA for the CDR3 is TGTGCCAGCAGCCAAGACAGGGGAGTGGGCACTGAAGCTTTCTTT.

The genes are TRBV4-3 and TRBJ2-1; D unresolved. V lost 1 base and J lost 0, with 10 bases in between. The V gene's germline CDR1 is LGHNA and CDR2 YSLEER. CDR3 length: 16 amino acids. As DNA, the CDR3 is TGCGCCAGCAGCCAAGGGGTATCAGGCTCCTACAATGAGCAGTTCTTC. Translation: CASSQGVSGSYNEQFF.

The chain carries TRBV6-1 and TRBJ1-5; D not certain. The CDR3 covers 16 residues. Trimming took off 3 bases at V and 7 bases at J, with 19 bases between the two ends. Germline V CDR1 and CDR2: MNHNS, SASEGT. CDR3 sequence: CASSDHMGGSGQPQHF. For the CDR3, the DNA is TGTGCCAGCAGTGACCATATGGGTGGGTCAGGACAGCCCCAGCATTTT.

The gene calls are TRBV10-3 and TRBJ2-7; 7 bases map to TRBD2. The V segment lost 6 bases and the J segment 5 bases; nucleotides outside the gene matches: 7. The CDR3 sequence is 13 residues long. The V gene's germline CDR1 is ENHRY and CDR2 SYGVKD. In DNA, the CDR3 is TGTGCCATCAGGTCGGCGGGAGTCGACGAGCAGTACTTC. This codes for CAIRSAGVDEQYF.

The CDR3 DNA follows: TGTGCCAGCAGTGAAGACATTTTTTCCTTCTCCTACAATGAGCAGTTCTTC. This encodes CASSEDIFSFSYNEQFF. The chain couples TRBV25-1 to TRBJ2-1; D remains ambiguous. CDR1 and CDR2 from the germline V gene are MGHDK and SYGVNS. This CDR3 is built from 17 residues. V was cut by 2 bases and J by 0 bases, with 14 bases left in between. The complete variable domain, with remaining parts taken from reference TRBV25-1 and TRBJ2-1, reads EADIYQTPRYLVIGTGKKITLECSQTMGHDKMYWYQQDPGMELHLIHYSYGVNSTEKGDLSSESTVSRIRTEHFPLTLESARPSHTSQYLCASSEDIFSFSYNEQFFGPGTRLTVL.

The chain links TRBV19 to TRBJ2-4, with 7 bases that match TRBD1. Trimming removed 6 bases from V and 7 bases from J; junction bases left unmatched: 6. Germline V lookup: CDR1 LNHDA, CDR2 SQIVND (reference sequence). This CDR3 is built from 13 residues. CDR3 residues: CASSRGNRNIQYF. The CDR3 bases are TGTGCCAGTAGCAGGGGGAACCGGAACATTCAGTACTTC.

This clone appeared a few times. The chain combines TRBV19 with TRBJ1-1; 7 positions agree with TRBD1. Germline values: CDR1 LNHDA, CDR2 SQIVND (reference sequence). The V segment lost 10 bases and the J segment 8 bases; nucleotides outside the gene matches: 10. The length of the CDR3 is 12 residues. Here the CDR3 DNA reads TGTGCCACAGGGGGTCTGACAGGGGAAGCTTTCTTT. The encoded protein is CATGGLTGEAFF. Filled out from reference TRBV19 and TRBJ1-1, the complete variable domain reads DGGITQSPKYLFRKEGQNVTLSCEQNLNHDAMYWYRQDPGQGLRLIYYSQIVNDFQKGDIAEGYSVSREKKESFPLTVTSAQKNPTAFYLCATGGLTGEAFFGQGTRLTVV.

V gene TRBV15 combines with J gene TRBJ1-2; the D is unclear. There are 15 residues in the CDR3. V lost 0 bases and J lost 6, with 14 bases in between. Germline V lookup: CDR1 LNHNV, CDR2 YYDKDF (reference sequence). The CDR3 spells CATSRDTRLAHGYTF. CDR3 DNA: TGTGCCACCAGCAGAGATACTCGACTTGCTCATGGCTACACCTTC.

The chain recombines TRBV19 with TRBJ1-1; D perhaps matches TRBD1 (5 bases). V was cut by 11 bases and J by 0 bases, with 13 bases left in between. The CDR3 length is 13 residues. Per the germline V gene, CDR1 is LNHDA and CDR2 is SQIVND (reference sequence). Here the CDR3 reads CASGGSLNTEAFF. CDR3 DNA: TGTGCCTCCGGGGGATCCCTGAACACTGAAGCTTTCTTT.